Listed here are 21 T cell receptor beta chains from one sample, sequenced in a study of cytomegalovirus exposure and HLA in healthy donors. The PCR contained 60 Vbeta and 13 Jbeta primers. Some clones are missing from TCRdb's copy, which holds only in-frame ones; the method was immunoSEQ multiplex PCR. Of about 94,000 clones in the sample, around 82% were seen once. Sample: PBMCs. The receptors shown here come from a woman aged 60-75 years in good health and CMV-seronegative.

The V gene is TRBV7-2, the J gene TRBJ2-2; 7 bases line up with TRBD2. Germline-derived CDR1 and CDR2 are SGHTA and FQGNSA. CDR3 size: 14 residues. After removal of 7 bases from V and 10 bases from J, the junction contained 12 bases not matched to a gene. CDR3 region: CASTLPGLSMELFF. The CDR3 DNA reads TGTGCCAGCACCCTACCGGGACTATCTATGGAGCTGTTTTTT.

The rearrangement links TRBV21-1 to TRBJ2-7; the table assigns TRBD1, which was not confirmed against the DNA. TRBV21-1 constitutes a pseudogene. The CDR3 contains 16 residues. The chain's CDR3 is CASSKAGGTGAYEQYF. The CDR3 DNA sequence: TGTGCCAGCAGCAAAGCGGGGGGGACAGGAGCCTACGAGCAGTACTTC.

The J gene is TRBJ2-1, the V gene TRBV5-4; 10 bases map to TRBD2. V dropped 4 bases and J dropped 5; count of bases not matched to a gene: 15. Germline V gene sequence: CDR1 SGHNT, CDR2 YYREEE (reference sequence). The CDR3 extends over 18 amino acids. The CDR3 region has the DNA TGTGCCAGCAGCCCACCCCCCGGCGGACTAGCGGCAAACAATGAGCAGTTCTTC. Its protein is CASSPPPGGLAANNEQFF.

The genes are TRBV5-4 and TRBJ2-7; TRBD2 agrees at 7 bases. The junction had 8 bases not matched to a gene; V was cut back by 0 bases and J by 2 bases. The CDR3 is made up of 16 amino acids. In germline, CDR1 is SGHNT, CDR2 YYREEE (reference sequence). CDR3 sequence reads: CASSLAGGSSPYEQYF. The CDR3 DNA reads TGTGCCAGCAGCTTGGCGGGCGGGAGTAGTCCCTACGAGCAGTACTTC.

The chain has TRBV6-6 and TRBJ1-6, with unresolved D. This CDR3 has 14 residues. V dropped 4 bases and J dropped 2 bases, with 6 bases sitting between them. The V gene's germline CDR1 is MNHNY and CDR2 SVGAGI (reference sequence). The CDR3 loop is CASSLPAYNSPLHF. CDR3 DNA sequence: TGTGCCAGCAGTTTACCGGCCTATAATTCACCCCTCCACTTT.

The genes are TRBV4-3 and TRBJ2-3; TRBD2 agrees at 9 bases. In germline, CDR1 is LGHNA, CDR2 YSLEER. Trimming at V came to 0 bases and at J to 2 bases, leaving 9 bases not matched to a gene. This CDR3 contains 18 residues. DNA for the CDR3: TGCGCCAGCAGCCAAGAGATGAGGGCTAGCGGGAACACAGATACGCAGTATTTT. Amino acid sequence: CASSQEMRASGNTDTQYF.

V gene TRBV6-1 combines with J gene TRBJ1-1; D possibly corresponds to TRBD1 (5 bases). Per germline, CDR1 MNHNS and CDR2 SASEGT. V was trimmed by 7 bases and J by 4 bases, leaving 13 bases between them. The CDR3 covers 13 residues. CDR3 residues: CASNQRGLTEAFF. The CDR3 DNA reads as TGTGCCAGCAACCAAAGGGGTCTCACTGAAGCTTTCTTT.

This chain connects TRBV5-1 to TRBJ2-5, with no clear D. CDR3 length: 14 amino acids. The germline V gene encodes CDR1 SGHRS and CDR2 YFSETQ. The V and J ends lost 0 bases and 4 bases respectively, with 10 bases between them. The CDR3 reads CASSLGLTSETQYF. The CDR3 DNA follows: TGCGCCAGCAGCTTGGGACTGACCTCAGAGACCCAGTACTTC.

V is TRBV7-2 and J is TRBJ2-5; D call uncertain. This CDR3 spans 13 amino acids. The germline CDR1 and CDR2 sequences are SGHTA and FQGNSA. Trimming removed 5 bases at V and 5 bases at J, with 12 bases between. CDR3 sequence: CASSIVVGETQYF. The CDR3 DNA is TGTGCCAGCAGCATCGTCGTCGGGGAGACCCAGTACTTC.

The gene calls are TRBV20-1 and TRBJ2-7; D is uncertain. This CDR3 comprises 11 residues. CDR1 is DFQATT, CDR2 SNEGSKA, per germline (reference sequence). Between the trimmed V and J ends, which lost 3 bases and 0 bases, there was a span of 3 bases. CDR3 nucleotide sequence: TGCAGTGCTAGCCGCTCCTACGAGCAGTACTTC. It specifies CSASRSYEQYF.

The CDR3 DNA is TGTGCCAGCAGCCAAAGACTAGTGGAGACCCAGTACTTC. Amino acids: CASSQRLVETQYF. This chain joins TRBV14 and TRBJ2-5, with D possibly TRBD2 on 6 matching bases. The CDR3 sequence is 13 residues long. From germline, CDR1 is SGHDN and CDR2 FVKESK. Deletions cut 2 bases from V and 5 bases from J, with 9 bases between. The full variable domain, completed using reference TRBV14 and TRBJ2-5, is EAGVTQFPSHSVIEKGQTVTLRCDPISGHDNLYWYRRVMGKEIKFLLHFVKESKQDESGMPNNRFLAERTGGTYSTLKVQPAELEDSGVYFCASSQRLVETQYFGPGTRLLVL.

The J gene is TRBJ2-2, the V gene TRBV10-1; 11 bases line up with TRBD2. Germline V gene sequence: CDR1 WNHNN, CDR2 SYGVQD (reference sequence). The J segment lost 7 bases and the V segment lost 6 bases, leaving 7 bases of the junction unmatched. The CDR3 extends over 15 amino acids. CDR3 nucleotide sequence: TGCGCCAGCAGAGCCGGGACTAGCGGCCGCGGGGAGCTGTTTTTT. Its translation is CASRAGTSGRGELFF.

The V and J genes are TRBV5-4 and TRBJ2-7; 8 bases align to TRBD1. V gave up 4 bases and J gave up 5 bases; unmatched junction bases: 8. Germline CDR1 reads SGHNT; CDR2 reads YYREEE (reference sequence). This CDR3 region has 14 residues. The CDR3 protein is CASSEDRASDEQYF. As DNA, the CDR3 is TGTGCCAGCAGCGAGGACAGGGCTTCGGACGAGCAGTACTTC.

This chain connects TRBV6-5 to TRBJ1-6; 10 bases align to TRBD1. The V segment lost 6 bases and the J segment 6 bases; nucleotides outside the gene matches: 2. The CDR3 runs to 14 residues. Germline lookup yields CDR1 MNHEY and CDR2 SVGAGI. The CDR3 loop is CASSRQGANSPLHF. In nucleotides, the CDR3 is TGTGCCAGCAGCCGACAGGGGGCTAATTCACCCCTCCACTTT.

J is TRBJ2-5 and V is TRBV19; tentative D call: TRBD2 (6 bases). V shed 2 bases and J shed 1 base, with 14 bases lying between them. Germline CDR1 is LNHDA and CDR2 is SQIVND (reference sequence). This CDR3 comprises 16 residues. CDR3: CASSITGRGLQETQYF. The CDR3 nucleotides are TGTGCCAGTAGTATAACGGGACGGGGACTCCAAGAGACCCAGTACTTC.

A single count supports this clone. The V gene is TRBV11-2, the J gene TRBJ1-1; 11 bases are shared with TRBD1. The CDR3 is made up of 14 amino acids. Germline CDR1 and CDR2: SGHAT and FQNNGV. V trimming: 5 bases; J trimming: 5 bases; junction bases outside the gene matches: 4. CDR3: CASSTRDRGTEAFF. The CDR3 DNA reads TGTGCCAGCAGCACCCGGGACAGGGGGACTGAAGCTTTCTTT.

The chain is built from TRBV2 and TRBJ1-1, with D hard to call. The CDR3 has 15 amino acids. V was pared by 3 bases and J by 4 bases, with 15 bases between. The germline CDR1 and CDR2 sequences are SNHLY and FYNNEI. The CDR3 coding sequence is TGTGCCAGCAGTGATGATCCTGGGGAGTCCACTGAAGCTTTCTTT. Protein product: CASSDDPGESTEAFF.

This clone turned up a few times. The chain is built from TRBV13 and TRBJ1-1; the match to TRBD1 covers 8 bases. CDR3 length: 15 amino acids. With V trimmed by 3 bases and J by 5 bases, 8 bases remained unmatched. CDR1 PRHDT and CDR2 FYEKMQ come from the germline V gene (reference sequence). CDR3 amino acids: CASSFGGTGRTEAFF. The CDR3 DNA follows: TGTGCCAGCAGCTTCGGCGGGACAGGAAGGACTGAAGCTTTCTTT.

The chain combines TRBV6-5 with TRBJ1-5, with D possibly being TRBD1 (6 bases). Germline values: CDR1 MNHEY, CDR2 SVGAGI. Trimming pared 0 bases from V and 5 bases from J, leaving 11 bases between. This CDR3 is 15 amino acids long. Here the CDR3 DNA reads TGTGCCAGCAGTTACTCATATCGGACAGATCAGCCCCAGCATTTT. It translates to CASSYSYRTDQPQHF.

This clone was seen more than once but under ten times. CDR3 nucleotides: TGCGCCAGCAGCGGGAGAGAGGCTGAAGCTTTCTTT. Its protein product is CASSGREAEAFF. The chain joins TRBV5-1 to TRBJ1-1; D is uncertain. This CDR3 has 12 amino acids. CDR1 is SGHRS, CDR2 YFSETQ, per germline. V was pared by 4 bases and J by 6 bases, with 10 bases between.

The V and J genes are TRBV19 and TRBJ2-1; D possibly corresponds to TRBD2 (7 bases). V lost 5 bases and J 2 bases, leaving 13 bases between the germline ends. The CDR3 spans 15 residues. Per the germline V gene, CDR1 is LNHDA and CDR2 is SQIVND (reference sequence). The CDR3 sequence: CASSSGGRAYNEQFF. CDR3 sequence (DNA): TGTGCCAGTAGTTCGGGGGGCAGGGCCTACAATGAGCAGTTCTTC.